This TCR beta chain was identified in a study of shared clonotypes between healthy human individuals. Study-level points and caveats: Relative to clonotypes present in all four donors, those not shared had lower generation probabilities. Genetic and exposure-history diversity was limited by the small donor number.

As regards this clone: Its antigen is not known.

Each subset's genomic DNA was split evenly across several immunoSEQ plates. Only in-frame clones appear in the TCRdb table, and some are missing; sequencing was by immunoSEQ multiplex PCR. The sample lists over a million clones; around 78% were seen once. The TCR was taken from a man aged 18-30 years in good health. Some clones in this sample may be carry-over from other donors' samples. Source material: memory CD4+ T cells from PBMCs. Subset described: CD45RA-negative fraction.

CDR3 residues: CASRRLTYNEQFF. The CDR3, as DNA: TGCGCCAGCAGACGACTCACCTACAATGAGCAGTTCTTC. The chain uses TRBV5-1 and TRBJ2-1; D is uncertain. Germline values: CDR1 SGHRS, CDR2 YFSETQ. CDR3 length: 13 amino acids. Trimming shortened V by 5 bases and J by 2 bases, and 8 bases separated the two germline ends.